Presented here are 20 T cell receptor beta chains from one specimen sequenced in a study of blood T cell repertoires in COVID-19. Profiling relied on immunoSEQ multiplex PCR, and the TCRdb table lists in-frame clones only, not all of them. The table lists about 80,000 clones, about 85% of them singletons, with less than 6% in the top ten. Specimen: peripheral blood. All receptors derive from a man in his sixties with active or convalescent COVID-19.

This clone has only a few counts. This rearrangement joins TRBV18 to TRBJ1-1, with D unclear. The CDR3 is 13 residues long. The germline V gene encodes CDR1 KGHSH and CDR2 LQKENI. Between the trimmed V and J ends, which lost 2 bases and 11 bases, there was a span of 15 bases. The CDR3 here is CASSPRREGSAFF. In nucleotides, the CDR3 is TGTGCCAGCTCACCAAGAAGGGAGGGTTCGGCTTTCTTT.

Only a few counts were recorded for this clone. The rearrangement links TRBV5-8 to TRBJ1-4; the match to TRBD1 covers 9 bases. The CDR3 runs 15 residues. CDR1 is SGHTS, CDR2 YDEGEE, per germline. Trimming removed 4 bases from V and 10 bases from J; junction bases left unmatched: 11. The CDR3 DNA reads TGTGCCAGCAGCAAAACGGGACAGGGTAGAGGAAAACTGTTTTTT. The encoded protein is CASSKTGQGRGKLFF. Filled out from reference TRBV5-8 and TRBJ1-4, the complete variable domain reads EAGVTQSPTHLIKTRGQQATLRCSPISGHTSVYWYQQALGLGLQFLLWYDEGEERNRGNFPPRFSGRQFPNYSSELNVNALELEDSALYLCASSKTGQGRGKLFFGSGTQLSVL.

This clone showed up just once. The genes are TRBV5-6 and TRBJ2-3, with TRBD2 matching over 11 bases. Germline V gives CDR1 SGHDT, CDR2 YYEEEE. Losses at the gene ends were 5 bases for V and 5 bases for J; bases not matched to a gene: 7. There are 15 residues in the CDR3. The CDR3 DNA reads TGTGCCAGCAGGCTCATAGCGGGGGGGCGAGATACGCAGTATTTT. Encoded protein: CASRLIAGGRDTQYF. Looking up the rest from reference TRBV5-6 and TRBJ2-3 gives the full variable domain: DAGVTQSPTHLIKTRGQQVTLRCSPKSGHDTVSWYQQALGQGPQFIFQYYEEEERQRGNFPDRFSGHQFPNYSSELNVNALLLGDSALYLCASRLIAGGRDTQYFGPGTRLTVL.

J is TRBJ2-7 and V is TRBV6-6; D uncertain. This CDR3 has 13 residues. Germline CDR1 MNHNY, CDR2 SVGAGI (reference sequence). V shed 4 bases and J shed 3 bases, with 10 bases lying between them. Here the CDR3 DNA reads TGTGCCAGCAGTTCGAACATAATCTACGAGCAGTACTTC. Its translation is CASSSNIIYEQYF.

The chain links TRBV9 to TRBJ2-7; 10 bases fit TRBD2. This CDR3 spans 15 amino acids. V lost 4 bases and J lost 5; bases outside the gene matches: 9. Germline V lookup: CDR1 SGDLS, CDR2 YYNGEE. CDR3 region: CASSIRPSGGDEQYF. The DNA for the CDR3 is TGTGCCAGCAGCATTCGTCCTAGCGGGGGAGACGAGCAGTACTTC.

The chain combines TRBV29-1 with TRBJ2-5; 7 bases line up with TRBD1. Trimming removed 7 bases from V and 2 bases from J; junction bases left unmatched: 7. CDR1 is SQVTM and CDR2 is ANQGSEA in the germline V gene. The CDR3 loop spans 13 amino acids. The CDR3, as DNA: TGCAGCGCCGGGACAGAAACACAAGAGACCCAGTACTTC. It yields the protein CSAGTETQETQYF. Drawing the rest from reference TRBV29-1 and TRBJ2-5, the complete variable domain is SAVISQKPSRDICQRGTSLTIQCQVDSQVTMMFWYRQQPGQSLTLIATANQGSEATYESGFVIDKFPISRPNLTFSTLTVSNMSPEDSSIYLCSAGTETQETQYFGPGTRLLVL.

This chain uses TRBV10-3 with TRBJ2-5, with 8 bases identical to TRBD1. V lost 5 bases to trimming and J lost 2 bases; unmatched junction nucleotides: 13. In germline, CDR1 is ENHRY, CDR2 SYGVKD. This CDR3 contains 17 residues. For the CDR3, the DNA is TGTGCCATCAGTATCAAACAGGGGGGCTCGGGGCAAGAGACCCAGTACTTC. It encodes CAISIKQGGSGQETQYF.

The J gene is TRBJ1-2, the V gene TRBV7-8; D remains unclear. Trimming took off 0 bases at V and 1 base at J, with 12 bases between the two ends. CDR3 length: 16 amino acids. Germline V lookup: CDR1 SGHVS, CDR2 FQNEAQ. CDR3 DNA sequence: TGTGCCAGCAGCTTAGCGGAGGCGGGGAATAACTATGGCTACACCTTC. It yields the protein CASSLAEAGNNYGYTF.

The chain recombines TRBV10-2 with TRBJ2-3; 12 positions match TRBD2. Germline V gene data show CDR1 as WSHSY and CDR2 as SAAADI. V lost 4 bases to trimming and J lost 5 bases; unmatched junction nucleotides: 4. The CDR3 runs 15 residues. CDR3 sequence reads: CASSGLAGGRDTQYF. DNA for the CDR3: TGCGCCAGCAGTGGGCTAGCGGGGGGGAGAGATACGCAGTATTTT.

V usage is TRBV29-1 and J usage is TRBJ1-2, with 7 bases that match TRBD1. This CDR3 comprises 13 residues. The junction had 8 bases not matched to a gene; V was cut back by 6 bases and J by 4 bases. Germline V lookup: CDR1 SQVTM, CDR2 ANQGSEA. CDR3 sequence reads: CSVRTGLFYGYTF. The CDR3 DNA sequence: TGCAGCGTCCGGACAGGCCTTTTCTATGGCTACACCTTC.

This clone was seen only a few times. The chain couples TRBV18 to TRBJ1-1; D gene ambiguous. Trimming cost V 4 bases and J 1 base, with 7 bases left between them. Germline V gives CDR1 KGHSH, CDR2 LQKENI. The CDR3 loop spans 13 amino acids. The CDR3: CASSQSPNTEAFF. In nucleotides, the CDR3 is TGTGCCAGCTCACAGAGTCCGAACACTGAAGCTTTCTTT.

The rearrangement joins TRBV7-2 to TRBJ2-3; D ambiguous. The V and J ends lost 3 bases and 0 bases respectively, with 13 bases between them. The CDR3 contains 16 residues. Looked up from germline, CDR1 is SGHTA and CDR2 is FQGNSA. CDR3 nucleotide sequence: TGTGCCAGCAGCTTCCCCGGGTCCTCAAGCACAGATACGCAGTATTTT. This encodes CASSFPGSSSTDTQYF.

The chain links TRBV5-1 to TRBJ1-1; tentatively, D is TRBD1 (6 bases). This CDR3 is 15 amino acids long. Germline V gives CDR1 SGHRS, CDR2 YFSETQ. V lost 1 base, J lost 0 bases, and 10 bases lay in between. CDR3 sequence reads: CASSLTGTMNTEAFF. As DNA, the CDR3 is TGCGCCAGCAGCTTGACAGGGACTATGAACACTGAAGCTTTCTTT.

The chain employs TRBV5-6 and TRBJ2-7, with 7 bases fitting TRBD2. The CDR3 consists of 13 residues. Germline CDR1 is SGHDT and CDR2 is YYEEEE. J lost 4 bases, V lost 1 base, and 2 bases had no gene match. In DNA form, the CDR3 reads TGTGCCAGCAGCTTGTGGGGGGGATACGAGCAGTACTTC. Amino acids: CASSLWGGYEQYF.

V is TRBV7-6 and J is TRBJ2-7; D is possibly TRBD1 (6 bases). The CDR3 totals 12 residues. V lost 3 bases to trimming and J lost 5 bases, with 8 bases between them. From germline, CDR1 is SGHVS and CDR2 FNYEAQ. The CDR3 sequence is CASSFKGDEQYF. The CDR3 bases are TGTGCCAGCAGCTTTAAGGGGGACGAGCAGTACTTC.

In this sample, this clone turned up once. The same CDR3 can be traced to other DNA sequences in this sample. This chain uses TRBV5-1 with TRBJ2-7, with TRBD1 matching 9 bases. The germline CDR1 and CDR2 sequences are SGHRS and YFSETQ. V lost 0 bases and J lost 4; bases outside the gene matches: 5. The length of the CDR3 is 15 residues. The CDR3 DNA follows: TGCGCCAGCAGCTTGGGTGGGACAGGGTCATACGAGCAGTACTTC. Translating gives CASSLGGTGSYEQYF.

The chain combines TRBV6-5 with TRBJ2-5; 9 bases line up with TRBD1. This CDR3 contains 16 residues. Per the germline V gene, CDR1 is MNHEY and CDR2 is SVGAGI. V lost 2 bases and J lost 5; bases outside the gene matches: 9. The CDR3 loop reads CASSYDRGIFRETQYF. In nucleotides, the CDR3 is TGTGCCAGCAGTTACGACAGGGGGATTTTCAGGGAGACCCAGTACTTC.

The chain has TRBV7-2 and TRBJ1-1; 8 bases are shared with TRBD1. Per the germline V gene, CDR1 is SGHTA and CDR2 is FQGNSA. V was clipped by 4 bases and J by 5 bases; unmatched bases: 6. The CDR3 is 14 residues long. In nucleotides, the CDR3 is TGTGCCAGCAGCTCGACAGGGGAAGGGACTGAAGCTTTCTTT. It yields the protein CASSSTGEGTEAFF.

The chain couples TRBV18 to TRBJ1-2; 9 nucleotides match TRBD1. Trimming removed 1 base from V and 6 bases from J; junction bases left unmatched: 6. Germline V gene sequence: CDR1 KGHSH, CDR2 LQKENI. The CDR3 has 15 amino acids. This CDR3 reads CASSPRQGEADGYTF. The CDR3 DNA follows: TGTGCCAGCTCACCACGACAGGGGGAAGCTGATGGCTACACCTTC.

The sample holds a few counts of this clone. The chain has TRBV5-4 and TRBJ1-2; D possibly corresponds to TRBD1 (5 bases). Germline assignment: CDR1 SGHNT and CDR2 YYREEE (reference sequence). This CDR3 has 15 residues. Trimming removed 6 bases from V and 5 bases from J, with 20 bases in between. CDR3 in DNA: TGTGCCAGCACCTTTGTGGTAGGCCAGGGTTATGGCTACACCTTC. The encoded protein is CASTFVVGQGYGYTF. Variable domain in full (rest from reference TRBV5-4 and TRBJ1-2): ETGVTQSPTHLIKTRGQQVTLRCSSQSGHNTVSWYQQALGQGPQFIFQYYREEENGRGNFPPRFSGLQFPNYSSELNVNALELDDSALYLCASTFVVGQGYGYTFGSGTRLTVV.